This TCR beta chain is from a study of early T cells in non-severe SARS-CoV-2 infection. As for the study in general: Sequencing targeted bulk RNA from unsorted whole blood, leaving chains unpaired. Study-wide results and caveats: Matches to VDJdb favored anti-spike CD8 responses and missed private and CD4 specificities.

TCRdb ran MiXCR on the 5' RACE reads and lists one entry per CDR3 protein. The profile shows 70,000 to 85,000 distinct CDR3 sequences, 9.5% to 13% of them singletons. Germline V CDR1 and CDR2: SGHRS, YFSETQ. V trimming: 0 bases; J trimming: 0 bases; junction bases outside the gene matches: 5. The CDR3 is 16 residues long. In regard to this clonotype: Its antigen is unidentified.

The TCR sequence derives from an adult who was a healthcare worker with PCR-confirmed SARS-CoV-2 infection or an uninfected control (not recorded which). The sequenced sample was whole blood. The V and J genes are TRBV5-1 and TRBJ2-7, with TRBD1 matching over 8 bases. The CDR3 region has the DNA TGCGCCAGCAGCTTGGTTCCGGGACAGGCCTCCTACGAGCAGTACTTC. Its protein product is CASSLVPGQASYEQYF.